This T cell receptor (beta chain) was retrieved from a study of blood T cell repertoires in COVID-19. About the research overall: In each case, the material was cDNA or gDNA derived from T cells, B-cell-depleted T cells, or PBMCs.

As handled by the study authors: Estimation of nucleated cell counts relied on the amplification of reference gene primers. Here immunoSEQ multiplex PCR was the method, and the copy in TCRdb shows in-frame clones only, minus some. V and J calls and clone size are copied from that table; D and trimming were computed from the DNA. The data hold 210,000 or so clones, with 75% to 85% observed a single time. The germline V gene has CDR1 MNHEY and CDR2 SVGAGI. There are 15 residues in the CDR3. V trimming: 2 bases; J trimming: 3 bases; junction bases outside the gene matches: 4. The clonotype originates from a woman between 40 and 55 years old with acute COVID-19. Sequences were obtained from PBMCs or T cells enriched from blood (not recorded which). The V gene is TRBV6-5, the J gene TRBJ1-5; 7 nucleotides match TRBD1. CDR3 DNA sequence: TGTGCCAGCAGTTACCCTACAGGGGACAATCAGCCCCAGCATTTT. As protein: CASSYPTGDNQPQHF.